This TCR beta chain appears in the sequencing data of a study of cytomegalovirus exposure and HLA in healthy donors. Overall study results and limits: A prior analysis recorded that most TCR beta V segments were productive about 87% or about 30% of the time.

About this clone itself: What it recognizes is unknown.

The CDR3 length is 14 residues. Germline assignment: CDR1 SNHLY and CDR2 FYNNEI. J lost 3 bases, V lost 3 bases, and 3 bases had no gene match. Primers included in the PCR were 60 Vbeta and 13 Jbeta primers. In the original workflow: Later analysis identified roughly 82 million unique TCR beta chains, 8.5 million to 13 million shared. Measured with immunoSEQ multiplex PCR; TCRdb has only the in-frame clones, and not every one. V, J and clone size derive from that table, while D and trimming were established from the DNA sequence. The sample consists of roughly 180,000 clones, around 82% of them appearing once.

The TCR was taken from a man between 25 and 39 years old in good health and CMV-seronegative. The V gene is TRBV2, the J gene TRBJ2-7; 9 nucleotides match TRBD1. Sequenced: PBMCs. CDR3 loop: CASSDETGGYEQYF. CDR3 sequence (DNA): TGTGCCAGCAGTGACGAGACAGGGGGCTACGAGCAGTACTTC.